The present T cell receptor beta chain was sequenced within a study of shared clonotypes between healthy human individuals. Germline-derived CDR1 and CDR2 are MNHNS and SASEGT. The CDR3 totals 14 residues. J was trimmed by 6 bases and V by 7 bases; bases with no gene match: 11. Sequenced by immunoSEQ multiplex PCR; TCRdb stores in-frame clones only, minus some. The table records 850,000 to 1,200,000 clones, about 76% of them present only once. This clone was counted only a few times. Source material: memory CD4+ T cells sorted from blood. Subset denoted: CD45RA-negative fraction. This receptor was taken from a man between 18 and 35 years old in good health. The gene calls are TRBV6-1 and TRBJ1-1; 7 nucleotides line up with TRBD1. The DNA for the CDR3 is TGTGCCAGCATCTTAATACCGGGACAGTCTGAAGCTTTCTTT. It translates to CASILIPGQSEAFF.